Shown below are 23 T cell receptor beta chains from a single sample sequenced in a study of a mutant IDH1 vaccine in newly diagnosed glioma. No cognate antigen is known for these TCRs. This sample's time point: week 5, during vaccination. The content of each vaccine dose was 300 ug of mutant IDH1 20-mer peptide, and topical imiquimod accompanied it. Libraries were prepared by immunoSEQ multiplex PCR; TCRdb keeps only in-frame clonotypes and omits some of them. This repertoire shows approximately 38,000 clones, approximately 83% found once; its top ten account for around 1.7%. The specimen was PBMCs, collected from a glioma patient whose treatment included an IDH1 peptide vaccine. Source of these receptors: a man aged 35 to 55 with glioma.

The gene calls are TRBV21-1 and TRBJ2-7; the D call of TRBD2 is as the table states it, not checked on the DNA. TRBV21-1 is a listed pseudogene. The CDR3 runs 20 residues. The CDR3 loop reads CASSKWGKMGHRDSGYEQYF. DNA for the CDR3: TGTGCCAGCAGCAAATGGGGGAAAATGGGGCACCGGGACTCAGGCTACGAGCAGTACTTC.

This chain links TRBV6-5 with TRBJ1-1, with 7 bases fitting TRBD1. Germline V gene lookup returns CDR1 MNHEY and CDR2 SVGAGI. The length of the CDR3 is 15 residues. The trim removed 3 bases at V and 1 base at J, leaving 5 bases unmatched. The CDR3 DNA reads as TGTGCCAGCAGTTATGGAGGGGGCCGGAACACTGAAGCTTTCTTT. Translation: CASSYGGGRNTEAFF.

The V call is TRBV5-6, the J call TRBJ2-7; D possibly matches TRBD1 or TRBD2 (5 bases each). The length of the CDR3 is 16 residues. Trimming cost V 1 base and J 2 bases, with 16 bases left between them. Per the germline V gene, CDR1 is SGHDT and CDR2 is YYEEEE. As DNA, the CDR3 is TGTGCCAGCAGCTTGTATTTCGGGGACCGAGCCTACGAGCAGTACTTC. Its protein is CASSLYFGDRAYEQYF.

This clone has just a few counts. This sequence joins TRBV18 and TRBJ2-5; TRBD1 matches 7 bases. CDR1 and CDR2 (germline): KGHSH, LQKENI. Trimming took 0 bases from V and 2 from J; bases not matched to a gene: 6. CDR3 length: 16 residues. CDR3 sequence (DNA): TGTGCCAGCTCACCACCGGTGACAGGGTCGCAAGAGACCCAGTACTTC. The encoded protein is CASSPPVTGSQETQYF.

The chain employs TRBV9 and TRBJ2-1; possibly TRBD1 or TRBD2 for D (5 bases each). The CDR3 totals 17 residues. The germline V and J ends were trimmed by 3 bases and 0 bases, with 16 bases remaining between them. The germline CDR1 and CDR2 sequences are SGDLS and YYNGEE. This CDR3 is CASSGGGRAGSYNEQFF. CDR3 bases: TGTGCCAGCAGCGGGGGTGGCAGGGCGGGCTCCTACAATGAGCAGTTCTTC.

The chain carries TRBV7-9 and TRBJ2-7, with 8 bases matching TRBD1. This CDR3 comprises 14 residues. In germline, CDR1 is SEHNR, CDR2 FQNEAQ (reference sequence). The ends lost 10 bases at V and 2 bases at J; junction bases unmatched: 10. The CDR3 loop is CATDAGTGAYEQYF. The CDR3 nucleotides are TGTGCCACCGATGCCGGGACAGGTGCCTACGAGCAGTACTTC.

This chain links TRBV29-1 with TRBJ2-2; D remains ambiguous. This CDR3 has 13 residues. Trimming shortened V by 4 bases and J by 0 bases, and 6 bases separated the two germline ends. Germline V CDR1 and CDR2: SQVTM, ANQGSEA. The CDR3 loop reads CSVVGPNTGELFF. The DNA for the CDR3 is TGCAGCGTTGTTGGGCCGAACACCGGGGAGCTGTTTTTT.

V and J are TRBV20-1 and TRBJ1-2, with 7 bases matching TRBD1. The germline V gene has CDR1 DFQATT and CDR2 SNEGSKA (reference sequence). The CDR3 spans 11 residues. The CDR3 loop is CSPRGNYGYTF. CDR3 DNA: TGCAGCCCCAGGGGGAACTATGGCTACACCTTC.

This rearrangement joins TRBV5-4 to TRBJ2-2; D unclear. Germline V CDR1 and CDR2: SGHNT, YYREEE (reference sequence). The V end was cut by 0 bases, the J end by 7 bases, with 13 bases between. The CDR3 runs 15 residues. The DNA for the CDR3 is TGTGCCAGCAGCTTGGCACACCCGACCTACGGGGAGCTGTTTTTT. It encodes CASSLAHPTYGELFF.

The chain carries TRBV2 and TRBJ1-1, with TRBD1 identical over 7 bases. The trim removed 4 bases at V and 10 bases at J, leaving 12 bases unmatched. CDR3 length: 14 residues. CDR1 and CDR2 (germline): SNHLY, FYNNEI. In nucleotides, the CDR3 is TGTGCCAGCAGTGCAGTGACAGGGACCCTTATAGCTTTCTTT. Protein product: CASSAVTGTLIAFF.

This chain's CDR3 is CASSQAGQLTYEQYF. The CDR3 DNA is TGTGCCAGCAGCCAGGCCGGACAGTTAACCTACGAGCAGTACTTC. The J gene is TRBJ2-7, the V gene TRBV11-2, with D possibly being TRBD1 (6 bases). The CDR3 covers 15 residues. The germline V gene has CDR1 SGHAT and CDR2 FQNNGV. V lost 5 bases to trimming and J lost 2 bases, with 16 bases between them.

The rearrangement links TRBV13 to TRBJ1-1; D is unclear. The CDR3 is 15 amino acids. V was pared by 6 bases and J by 0 bases, with 14 bases between. Germline V gives CDR1 PRHDT, CDR2 FYEKMQ (reference sequence). The CDR3 protein is CASSNCGLLNTEAFF. Here the CDR3 DNA reads TGTGCCAGCAGTAACTGCGGGCTGCTGAACACTGAAGCTTTCTTT.

The J gene is TRBJ2-1, the V gene TRBV19; 7 bases map to TRBD1. The J segment lost 9 bases and the V segment lost 9 bases, leaving 8 bases of the junction unmatched. The CDR3 loop spans 12 amino acids. From germline, CDR1 is LNHDA and CDR2 SQIVND (reference sequence). The CDR3 reads CASTDRVAEQFF. CDR3 nucleotides: TGTGCCAGCACCGACAGGGTGGCTGAGCAGTTCTTC.

This sequence joins TRBV19 and TRBJ2-3, with 10 positions matching TRBD2. Germline lookup yields CDR1 LNHDA and CDR2 SQIVND (reference sequence). The CDR3 length is 17 residues. The V gene end was trimmed by 3 bases and the J gene end by 5 bases; junction bases not matched to a gene: 11. The CDR3 loop is CASSIIRAGGRGDTQYF. The CDR3 coding sequence is TGTGCCAGTAGTATTATAAGAGCGGGAGGGCGGGGAGATACGCAGTATTTT.

V usage is TRBV6-5 and J usage is TRBJ1-5; 8 bases are a match to TRBD1. V lost 6 bases to trimming and J lost 6 bases; unmatched junction nucleotides: 7. From germline, CDR1 is MNHEY and CDR2 SVGAGI. The CDR3 is 14 residues long. DNA for the CDR3: TGTGCCAGCAGGGGGACAGGCGGTGGTCAGCCCCAGCATTTT. Translated, it gives CASRGTGGGQPQHF.

The rearrangement joins TRBV6-5 to TRBJ2-7, with a possible D match to TRBD1 (6 bases). Trimming shortened V by 4 bases and J by 2 bases, and 12 bases separated the two germline ends. The CDR3 is 14 residues long. Germline V gene data show CDR1 as MNHEY and CDR2 as SVGAGI. The CDR3 sequence: CASSFTGYPYEQYF. The CDR3 bases are TGTGCCAGCAGTTTCACAGGGTATCCCTACGAGCAGTACTTC.

The CDR3, as DNA: TGTGCCAGCAGCTCTCGGACAGGGGGTGCAACCCAGTACTTC. Translating gives CASSSRTGGATQYF. This chain links TRBV14 with TRBJ2-5, with 10 bases aligning to TRBD1. The germline V gene has CDR1 SGHDN and CDR2 FVKESK. The V segment lost 5 bases and the J segment 8 bases; nucleotides outside the gene matches: 8. CDR3 size: 14 residues.

This chain links TRBV5-1 with TRBJ2-1; possible D gene TRBD1, 5 bases. Germline V gene lookup returns CDR1 SGHRS and CDR2 YFSETQ. The V end was cut by 0 bases, the J end by 7 bases, with 20 bases between. The CDR3 spans 17 residues. The DNA of the CDR3 is TGCGCCAGCAGCTTGGTAAGCAGGGAATGGTTTCGGAATGAGCAGTTCTTC. Translating it yields CASSLVSREWFRNEQFF.

The chain is built from TRBV7-2 and TRBJ1-3; D is uncertain. Germline-derived CDR1 and CDR2 are SGHTA and FQGNSA. The CDR3 covers 15 residues. V was pared by 4 bases and J by 0 bases, with 10 bases between. CDR3 DNA: TGTGCCAGCAGCTCCACGGCCAACTCTGGAAACACCATATATTTT. Residues: CASSSTANSGNTIYF.

This chain joins TRBV27 and TRBJ2-2; no firm D call. Trimming stripped 4 bases from V and 7 bases from J, with 4 bases between. Germline-derived CDR1 and CDR2 are MNHEY and SMNVEV (reference sequence). The CDR3 spans 11 residues. The CDR3 protein is CASSWDGELFF. CDR3 DNA sequence: TGTGCCAGCAGTTGGGACGGGGAGCTGTTTTTT.

With respect to this clone: At one end the junction does not follow the germline gene, possibly because of a read error. CDR3 residues: CASSRAGGSNEQYF. The DNA of the CDR3 is TGCGCCAGCAGCCGGGCGGGGGGCTCCAACGAGCAGTACTTC. V gene TRBV5-1 combines with J gene TRBJ2-7, with 8 nucleotides matching TRBD2. Germline V lookup: CDR1 SGHRS, CDR2 YFSETQ. The CDR3 runs 14 residues.

J is TRBJ2-7 and V is TRBV14; TRBD2 matches at 8 bases. Germline loops: CDR1 SGHDN, CDR2 FVKESK. There are 15 residues in the CDR3. The V gene end was trimmed by 1 base and the J gene end by 2 bases; junction bases not matched to a gene: 4. The CDR3: CASSQGVAGPYEQYF. In DNA, the CDR3 is TGTGCCAGCAGCCAAGGGGTAGCGGGGCCCTACGAGCAGTACTTC.

The chain is built from TRBV19 and TRBJ1-5; the match to TRBD1 covers 7 bases. CDR3 length: 15 amino acids. Trimming at V came to 7 bases and at J to 0 bases, leaving 6 bases not matched to a gene. Per germline, CDR1 LNHDA and CDR2 SQIVND (reference sequence). The CDR3 nucleotides are TGTGCCAGTAAAGGGGGCTCCGCTAGCAATCAGCCCCAGCATTTT. Encoded protein: CASKGGSASNQPQHF.